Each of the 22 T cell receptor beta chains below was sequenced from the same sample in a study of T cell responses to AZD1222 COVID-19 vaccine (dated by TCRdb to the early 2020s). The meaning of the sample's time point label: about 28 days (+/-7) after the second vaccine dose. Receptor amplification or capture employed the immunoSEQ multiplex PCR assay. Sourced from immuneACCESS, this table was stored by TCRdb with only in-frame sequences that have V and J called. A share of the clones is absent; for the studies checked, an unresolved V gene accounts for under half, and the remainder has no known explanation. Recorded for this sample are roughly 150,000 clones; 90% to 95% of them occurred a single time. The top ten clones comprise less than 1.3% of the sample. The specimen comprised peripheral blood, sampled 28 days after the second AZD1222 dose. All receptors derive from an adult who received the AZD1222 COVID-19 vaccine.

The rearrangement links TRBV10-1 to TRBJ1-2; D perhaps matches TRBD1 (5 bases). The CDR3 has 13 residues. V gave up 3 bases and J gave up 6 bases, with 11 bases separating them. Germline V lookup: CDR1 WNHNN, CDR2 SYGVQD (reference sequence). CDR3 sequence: CASSDSREDGYTF. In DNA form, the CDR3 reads TGCGCCAGCAGTGATTCCAGGGAAGATGGCTACACCTTC.

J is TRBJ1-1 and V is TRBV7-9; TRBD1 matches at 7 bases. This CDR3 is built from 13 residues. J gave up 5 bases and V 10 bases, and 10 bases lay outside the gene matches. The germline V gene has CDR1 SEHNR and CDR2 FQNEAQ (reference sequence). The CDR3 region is CATRDQGGTEAFF. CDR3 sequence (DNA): TGTGCCACCCGGGACCAGGGGGGAACTGAAGCTTTCTTT.

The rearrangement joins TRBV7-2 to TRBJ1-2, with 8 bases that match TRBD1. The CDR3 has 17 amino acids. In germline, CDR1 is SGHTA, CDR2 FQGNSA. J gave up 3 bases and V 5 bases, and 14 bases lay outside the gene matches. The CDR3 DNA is TGTGCCAGCAGCATCGGGACAGGAGGATCCCTGGACTATGGCTACACCTTC. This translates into CASSIGTGGSLDYGYTF.

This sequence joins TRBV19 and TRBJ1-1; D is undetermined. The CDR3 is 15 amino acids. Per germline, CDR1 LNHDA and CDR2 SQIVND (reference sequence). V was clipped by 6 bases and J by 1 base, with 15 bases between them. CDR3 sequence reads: CASRPAPRGNTEAFF. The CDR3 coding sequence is TGTGCCAGTAGACCGGCTCCCCGGGGGAACACTGAAGCTTTCTTT.

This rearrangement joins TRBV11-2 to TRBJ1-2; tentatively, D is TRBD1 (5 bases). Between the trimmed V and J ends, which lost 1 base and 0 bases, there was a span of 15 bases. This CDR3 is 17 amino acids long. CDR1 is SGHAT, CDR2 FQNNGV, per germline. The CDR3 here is CASSLVPQGGPNYGYTF. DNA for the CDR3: TGTGCCAGCAGCTTAGTGCCTCAGGGAGGGCCTAACTATGGCTACACCTTC. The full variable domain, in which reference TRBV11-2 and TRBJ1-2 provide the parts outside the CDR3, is EAGVAQSPRYKIIEKRQSVAFWCNPISGHATLYWYQQILGQGPKLLIQFQNNGVVDDSQLPKDRFSAERLKGVDSTLKIQPAKLEDSAVYLCASSLVPQGGPNYGYTFGSGTRLTVV.

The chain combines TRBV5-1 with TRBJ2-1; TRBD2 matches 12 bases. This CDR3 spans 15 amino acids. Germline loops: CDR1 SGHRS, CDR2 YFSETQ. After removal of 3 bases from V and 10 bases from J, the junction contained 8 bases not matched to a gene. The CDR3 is CASSSPSGGAGEQFF. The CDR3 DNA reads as TGCGCCAGCAGCTCCCCTAGCGGGGGGGCGGGAGAGCAGTTCTTC.

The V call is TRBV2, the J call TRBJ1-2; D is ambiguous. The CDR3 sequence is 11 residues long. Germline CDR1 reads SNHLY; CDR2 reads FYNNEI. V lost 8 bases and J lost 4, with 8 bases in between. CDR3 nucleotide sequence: TGTGCCAGCTCGAGGCTCTATGGCTACACCTTC. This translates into CASSRLYGYTF. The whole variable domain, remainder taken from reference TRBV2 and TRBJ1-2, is EPEVTQTPSHQVTQMGQEVILRCVPISNHLYFYWYRQILGQKVEFLVSFYNNEISEKSEIFDDQFSVERPDGSNFTLKIRSTKLEDSAMYFCASSRLYGYTFGSGTRLTVV.

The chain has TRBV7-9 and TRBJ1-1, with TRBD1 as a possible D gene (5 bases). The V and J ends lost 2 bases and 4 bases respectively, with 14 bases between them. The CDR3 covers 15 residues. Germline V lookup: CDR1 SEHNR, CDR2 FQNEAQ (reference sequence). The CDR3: CASSLSGGAGTEAFF. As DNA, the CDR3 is TGTGCCAGCAGCTTATCCGGAGGGGCCGGCACTGAAGCTTTCTTT.

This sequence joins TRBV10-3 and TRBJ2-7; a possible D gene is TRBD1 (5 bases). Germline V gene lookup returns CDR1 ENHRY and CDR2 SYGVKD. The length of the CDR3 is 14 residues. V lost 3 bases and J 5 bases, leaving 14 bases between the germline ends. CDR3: CAISERRAIHEQYF. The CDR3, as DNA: TGTGCCATCAGTGAACGCAGGGCCATCCACGAGCAGTACTTC.

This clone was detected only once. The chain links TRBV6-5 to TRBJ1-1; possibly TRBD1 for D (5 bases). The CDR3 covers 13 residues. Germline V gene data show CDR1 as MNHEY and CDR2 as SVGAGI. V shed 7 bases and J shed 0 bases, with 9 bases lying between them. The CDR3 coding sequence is TGTGCCAGCAAGACAGCGATGAACACTGAAGCTTTCTTT. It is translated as CASKTAMNTEAFF.

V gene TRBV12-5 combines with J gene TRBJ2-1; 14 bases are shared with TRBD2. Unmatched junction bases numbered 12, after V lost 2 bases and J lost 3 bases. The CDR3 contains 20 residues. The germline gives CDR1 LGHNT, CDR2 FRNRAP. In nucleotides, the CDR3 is TGTGCTAGTGGTTTGTCCACGACTAGCGGGGGGGGATCCTACTACAATGAGCAGTTCTTC. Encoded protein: CASGLSTTSGGGSYYNEQFF.

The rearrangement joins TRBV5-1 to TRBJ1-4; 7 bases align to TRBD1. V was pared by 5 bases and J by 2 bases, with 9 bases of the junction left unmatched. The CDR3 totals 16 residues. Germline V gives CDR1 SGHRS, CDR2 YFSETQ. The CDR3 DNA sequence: TGCGCCAGCAGAGTCGGGAGGGGGCCGACTAATGAAAAACTGTTTTTT. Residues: CASRVGRGPTNEKLFF.

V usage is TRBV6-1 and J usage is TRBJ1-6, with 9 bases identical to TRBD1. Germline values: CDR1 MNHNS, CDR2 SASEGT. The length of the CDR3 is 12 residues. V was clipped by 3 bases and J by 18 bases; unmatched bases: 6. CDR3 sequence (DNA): TGTGCCAGCAGTGACGTGGACAGGGGTTACCACTTT. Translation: CASSDVDRGYHF.

The CDR3 spells CAWSVWPGAMNTEAFF. CDR3 bases: TGTGCCTGGAGCGTTTGGCCAGGGGCCATGAACACTGAAGCTTTCTTT. This chain joins TRBV30 and TRBJ1-1, with D maybe TRBD1 (6 bases). V was pared by 3 bases and J by 0 bases, with 17 bases between. The CDR3 consists of 16 residues. Germline assignment: CDR1 GTSNPN and CDR2 SVGIG (reference sequence).

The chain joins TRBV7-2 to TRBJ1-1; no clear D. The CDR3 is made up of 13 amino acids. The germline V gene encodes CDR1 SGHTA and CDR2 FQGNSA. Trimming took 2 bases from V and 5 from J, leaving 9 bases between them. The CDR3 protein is CASSLRWETEAFF. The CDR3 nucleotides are TGTGCCAGCAGCTTACGGTGGGAGACTGAAGCTTTCTTT.

The CDR3 DNA follows: TGTGCCAGCTCACTCCGACGGATTGGGGTCTATGGCTACACCTTC. Amino acids: CASSLRRIGVYGYTF. The V and J genes are TRBV18 and TRBJ1-2; D uncertain. There are 15 residues in the CDR3. The germline V gene has CDR1 KGHSH and CDR2 LQKENI. Trimming cost V 4 bases and J 4 bases, with 16 bases left between them.

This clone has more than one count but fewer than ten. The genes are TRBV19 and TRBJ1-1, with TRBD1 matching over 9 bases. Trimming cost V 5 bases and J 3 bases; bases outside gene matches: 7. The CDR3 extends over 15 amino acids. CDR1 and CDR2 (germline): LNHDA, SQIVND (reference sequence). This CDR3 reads CASSPRTGVHTEAFF. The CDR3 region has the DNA TGTGCCAGTAGTCCCCGGACAGGGGTTCACACTGAAGCTTTCTTT.

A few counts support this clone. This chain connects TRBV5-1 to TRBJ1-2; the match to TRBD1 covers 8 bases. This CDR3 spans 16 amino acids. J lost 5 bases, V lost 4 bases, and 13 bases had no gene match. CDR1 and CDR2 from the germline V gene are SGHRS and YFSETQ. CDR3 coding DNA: TGCGCCAGCAGCCCCTGGACAGGGAATGTTCCTTATGGCTACACCTTC. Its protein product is CASSPWTGNVPYGYTF.

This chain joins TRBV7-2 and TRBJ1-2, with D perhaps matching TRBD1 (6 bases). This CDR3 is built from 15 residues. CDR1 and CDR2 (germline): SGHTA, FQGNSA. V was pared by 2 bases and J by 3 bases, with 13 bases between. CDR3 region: CASSLRAGADYGYTF. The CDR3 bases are TGTGCCAGCAGCTTAAGGGCAGGGGCGGACTATGGCTACACCTTC.

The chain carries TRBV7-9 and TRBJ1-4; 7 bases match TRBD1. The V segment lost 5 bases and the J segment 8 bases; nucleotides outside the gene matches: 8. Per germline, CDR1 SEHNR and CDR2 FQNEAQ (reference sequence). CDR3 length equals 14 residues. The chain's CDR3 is CASSTDRAEEKLFF. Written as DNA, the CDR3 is TGTGCCAGCAGCACCGACAGGGCCGAGGAAAAACTGTTTTTT.

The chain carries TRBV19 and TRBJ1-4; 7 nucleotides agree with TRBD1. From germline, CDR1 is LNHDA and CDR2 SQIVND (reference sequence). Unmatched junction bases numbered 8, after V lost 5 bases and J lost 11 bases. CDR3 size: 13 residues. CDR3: CASSSSDRLKLFF. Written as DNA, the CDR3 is TGTGCCAGTAGTTCCTCGGACAGGCTGAAACTGTTTTTT.

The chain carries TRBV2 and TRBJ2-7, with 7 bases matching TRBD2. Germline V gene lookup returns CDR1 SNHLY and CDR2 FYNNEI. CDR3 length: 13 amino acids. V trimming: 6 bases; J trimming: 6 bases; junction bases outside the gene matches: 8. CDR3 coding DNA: TGTGCCAGCAGAAAAACTAGCGTCTTCGAGCAGTACTTC. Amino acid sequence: CASRKTSVFEQYF.